A single T cell receptor beta chain is shown here with its context. The CDR3 sequence is 14 residues long. Germline V gives CDR1 MNHEY, CDR2 SVGEGT. J was trimmed by 2 bases and V by 6 bases; bases with no gene match: 7. One entry per CDR3 protein, called by TCRdb with MiXCR from the 5' RACE reads. The repertoire holds 55,000 to 70,000 distinct CDR3 sequences, with around 26% as singletons. The genes are TRBV6-2 or TRBV6-3 and TRBJ2-7; 7 nucleotides align to TRBD1. The clonotype originates from a female donor with breast cancer. The sequencing input was tumor-infiltrating memory CD4+ T cells sorted from the breast tumor. Subset: memory CD4+ T cells, CD4+CD45RO+CD25-. The CDR3 reads CASRPGTATYEQYF. The CDR3 region has the DNA TGTGCCAGCAGACCCGGGACAGCCACCTACGAGCAGTACTTC.